This T cell receptor (beta chain) was documented in a study of T cells in narcolepsy. V lost 4 bases and J lost 6, with 14 bases in between. There are 13 residues in the CDR3. Germline V gives CDR1 SGDLS, CDR2 YYNGEE. On this clone itself: Its antigen is not identified.

Study-wide results and limits: Reportedly, autoreactive clonotypes were serially detected in patients' blood but not controls'.

The data were produced by immunoSEQ multiplex PCR, yet TCRdb's version contains in-frame clones alone and is incomplete. The sample records approximately 25,000 clones, just under 85% being singletons. The rearrangement uses TRBV9 and TRBJ2-7; the D gene is possibly TRBD2 (6 bases). Material: CD45RA- memory CD4+ T cells from PBMCs. This sequence originates from a human donor with narcolepsy. The CDR3 DNA is TGTGCCAGCAGCCAAGCGGCGGAGGGCGAGCAGTACTTC. Its translation: CASSQAAEGEQYF.